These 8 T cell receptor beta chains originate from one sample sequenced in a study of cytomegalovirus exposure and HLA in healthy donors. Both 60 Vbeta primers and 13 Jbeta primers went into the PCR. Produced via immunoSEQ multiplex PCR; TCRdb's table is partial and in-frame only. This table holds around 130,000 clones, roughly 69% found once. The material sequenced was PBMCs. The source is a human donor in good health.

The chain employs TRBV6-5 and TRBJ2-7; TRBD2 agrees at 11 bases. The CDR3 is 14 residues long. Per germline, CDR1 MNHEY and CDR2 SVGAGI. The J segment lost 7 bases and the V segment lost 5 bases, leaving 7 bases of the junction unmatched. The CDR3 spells CASSALLAGVEQYF. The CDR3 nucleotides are TGTGCCAGCAGTGCCCTACTAGCGGGGGTAGAGCAGTACTTC.

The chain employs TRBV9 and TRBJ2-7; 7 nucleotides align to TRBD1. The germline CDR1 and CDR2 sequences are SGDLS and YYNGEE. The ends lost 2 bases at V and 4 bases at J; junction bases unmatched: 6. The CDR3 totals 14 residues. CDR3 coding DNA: TGTGCCAGCAGCGTGACGGGACAGAGTTACGAGCAGTACTTC. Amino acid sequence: CASSVTGQSYEQYF.

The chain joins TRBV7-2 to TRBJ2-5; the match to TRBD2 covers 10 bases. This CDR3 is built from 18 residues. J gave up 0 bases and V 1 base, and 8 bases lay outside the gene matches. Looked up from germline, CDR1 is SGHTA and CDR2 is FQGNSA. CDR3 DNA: TGTGCCAGCAGCTTAGTAGGTCTAGCGGGGGTGTACCAAGAGACCCAGTACTTC. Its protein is CASSLVGLAGVYQETQYF.

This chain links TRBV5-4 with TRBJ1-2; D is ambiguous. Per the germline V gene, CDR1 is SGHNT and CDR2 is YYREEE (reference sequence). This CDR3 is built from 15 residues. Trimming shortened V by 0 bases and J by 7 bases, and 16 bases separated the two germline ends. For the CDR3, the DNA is TGTGCCAGCAGCTTGGGGGTGCGGAAAGAGGCTGGCTACACCTTC. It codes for CASSLGVRKEAGYTF.

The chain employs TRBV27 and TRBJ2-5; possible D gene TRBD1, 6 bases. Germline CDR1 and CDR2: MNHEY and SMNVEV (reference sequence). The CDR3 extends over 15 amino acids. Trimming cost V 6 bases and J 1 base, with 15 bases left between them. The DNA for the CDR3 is TGTGCCAGCAGGGCACAGGGTGATCTCCAAGAGACCCAGTACTTC. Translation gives CASRAQGDLQETQYF.

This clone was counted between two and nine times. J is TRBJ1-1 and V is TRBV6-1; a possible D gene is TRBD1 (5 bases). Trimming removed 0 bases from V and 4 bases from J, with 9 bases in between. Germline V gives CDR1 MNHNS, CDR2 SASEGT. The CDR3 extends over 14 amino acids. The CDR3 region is CASSEAGGTTEAFF. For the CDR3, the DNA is TGTGCCAGCAGTGAAGCGGGGGGGACCACTGAAGCTTTCTTT.

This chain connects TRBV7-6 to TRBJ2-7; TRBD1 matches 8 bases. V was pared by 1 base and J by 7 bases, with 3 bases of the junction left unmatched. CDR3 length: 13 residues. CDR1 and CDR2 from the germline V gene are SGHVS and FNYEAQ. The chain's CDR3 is CASSLVDRAEQYF. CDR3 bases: TGTGCCAGCAGCTTAGTGGACAGGGCAGAGCAGTACTTC.

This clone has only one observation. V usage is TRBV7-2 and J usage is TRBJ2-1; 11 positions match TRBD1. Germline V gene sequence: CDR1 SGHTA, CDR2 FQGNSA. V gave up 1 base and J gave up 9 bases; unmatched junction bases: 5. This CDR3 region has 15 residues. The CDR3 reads CASSLVGQGVGEQFF. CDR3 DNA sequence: TGTGCCAGCAGCTTAGTGGGACAGGGGGTCGGTGAGCAGTTCTTC.